This T cell receptor beta chain originates from a study of T cells in Graves' hyperthyroidism and ophthalmopathy. Investigators excluded patients with uncontrolled infection, other autoimmune disease, pregnancy or lactation. CDR1 and CDR2 (germline): SGHTA, FQGNSA. With 4 bases removed from V and 2 bases from J, the gap between germline ends came to 35 bases. The CDR3 extends over 23 amino acids. Template material for amplifying TCR beta CDR3 regions consisted of RNA transcripts. The TCR CDR3 was amplified in a first-round RT-PCR using the HTBI primer set. TCRdb re-analysed the multiplex PCR reads in MiXCR, keeping a single row per CDR3 protein. Of more than 300,000 distinct CDR3 sequences in the sample, about 17% were seen once.

V is TRBV7-2 and J is TRBJ2-2; D might be TRBD1 or TRBD2, each matching 6 bases. The sample consisted of blood. The source is a woman between 25 and 40 years old with Graves' hyperthyroidism that later progressed to Graves' ophthalmopathy. DNA of the CDR3: TGTGCCAGCAGCTACCGTTTTTTAGGGGGGATTTTGAGACTTAATCAAAACACCGGGGAGCTGTTTTTT. Its protein is CASSYRFLGGILRLNQNTGELFF.